This T cell receptor (beta chain) was retrieved from a study of blood T cell repertoires in COVID-19 (TCRdb year 2020). Regarding the research as a whole: The collaborator samples originated in the United States, Italy and Spain and spanned the acute and convalescent phases of COVID-19. The repertoires were released in a freely available public database meant as a resource for research on the immune response to SARS-CoV-2. Samples came from the ongoing ImmuneRACE study (first 160 participants) plus 1,254 subjects from 6 global collaborators. Deeply sampled blood TCRbeta repertoires from subjects exposed to, actively infected with, or recovered from COVID-19 were included in the dataset. The prospective study material was composed of cDNA or gDNA derived from T cells, B-cell-depleted T cells, or PBMCs. A de-identified subject ID, COVID-19 status, age in years and sex were almost always included in the sample metadata. HLA class I and class II types, where available, came from metadata supplied by the sample provider rather than from assay-based typing. What the study reported, not specific to this receptor: The amount of clinical and demographic metadata varied by source and participant and was provided uncurated.

In the prospective study, participants were about 18 to 100 years old, resided in 24 geographic areas of the United States, and were enrolled through a virtual design. To assign participants to cohorts, the prospective study relied on clinical history that participants themselves reported in a screening survey and a study questionnaire. For ImmuneRACE Cohort 3, a participant was defined as recovered based on two consecutive negative NP/OP PCR tests, clearance by a healthcare professional, or resolution of symptoms. Each participant in the prospective study had whole blood, serum and a nasopharyngeal or oropharyngeal swab collected by mobile phlebotomists. Prospective study participants could optionally give additional blood draws and questionnaires over an approximately two-month period. Before DNA extraction, blood samples from the prospective study were shipped at room temperature or frozen.

In the case of this clone: Its recognized antigen is unknown. Qualities for individual bases were not recorded, and no much larger clone is one base off.

CDR1 and CDR2 (MNHEY, SMNVEV) derive from the germline V gene (reference sequence). Taken from cysteine to phenylalanine, the CDR3 has 17 residues. This entry keeps only the CDR3 DNA: 51 bases, framed from base 1. Germline trimming: 3 bases from V, 1 base from J; junction bases outside gene matches: 5. TCRbeta CDR3 regions were amplified from genomic DNA using the immunoSEQ Assay, a bias-controlled multiplex PCR. The authors processed their data as follows. The number of nucleated cells in each sample was estimated by amplification of reference gene primers within the assay. To quantify the absolute abundance of each unique TCRbeta CDR3 rearrangement, sequence reads were collapsed and filtered. For each sample, productive Simpson clonality was calculated by taking the square root of Simpson's diversity index across productive rearrangements. The immuneACCESS repertoire file appears here via TCRdb, limited to in-frame rearrangements. These files lack a portion of the clones; in checked studies, under half of the deficit traces to unresolved V genes, and the cause of the others is not known. From that table come the V and J calls and clone size; the DNA was used to work out D and trimming. A total of about 190,000 clones appear in this sample, around 84% of them only once. Approximately 3% of the sample belongs to the ten largest clones.

Rearrangement joined TRBV27 to TRBJ1-6, and 8 junctional nucleotides match TRBD1. Sequenced material: PBMCs or T cells enriched from blood (not recorded which). This sequence was found in a woman aged 25 to 39 who had recovered from COVID-19. The CDR3 reads CASSFDRGGSYNSPLHF. The DNA is as follows: TGTGCCAGCAGTTTCGACAGGGGCGGATCCTATAATTCACCCCTCCACTTT.